This T cell receptor beta chain derives from a study of blood T cell repertoires in COVID-19. Study context: The samples span acute and convalescent COVID-19 from the United States, Italy and Spain.

The length of the CDR3 is 13 residues. Per germline, CDR1 KGHSH and CDR2 LQKENI. Trimming removed 4 bases at V and 1 base at J, with 7 bases between. TCRdb's copy holds only in-frame clones and misses some; the assay was immunoSEQ multiplex PCR. This table holds approximately 390,000 clones, 70% to 90% found once. As to this clone: The same CDR3 arises from other DNA sequences in this sample as well.

A Seattle source enrolled patients during active infection and followed them longitudinally. The specimen sequenced was peripheral blood. The sequence came from a woman aged 55-70 years with COVID-19, enrolled during active disease. The rearrangement joins TRBV18 to TRBJ1-1; D perhaps matches TRBD1 (5 bases). The CDR3 coding sequence is TGTGCCAGCTCACTGGGGGGGAACACTGAAGCTTTCTTT. Translated, it gives CASSLGGNTEAFF.